The entry that follows covers one T cell receptor (beta chain) sequence. As yet, its antigen is unknown. Unique molecular identifiers were present in the TCR beta cDNA libraries. It was from approximately 0.91 to 9.4 million T cells that about half a million cDNA molecules came. TCRdb reprocessed the PCR reads with MiXCR, giving one entry per CDR3 protein. This table holds a few hundred thousand distinct CDR3 sequences, less than 45% found once. The data belong to a study of post-analysis software for immune sequencing data. Study as a whole: The cohort encompassed relapsing-remitting, secondary progressive and progressive-relapsing multiple sclerosis disease courses.

The length of the CDR3 is 15 residues. Germline V gives CDR1 WSHSY, CDR2 SAAADI. With 0 bases removed from V and 10 bases from J, the gap between germline ends came to 13 bases. Study-wide points: A handful of TRBV segments, including TRBV5-6, TRBV5-1 and TRBV20-1, were more frequent in patients than controls.

This chain uses TRBV10-2 with TRBJ1-6, with D maybe TRBD1 (5 bases). This sequence originates from a girl between 5 and 17 years old with multiple sclerosis. What was sequenced was blood. The CDR3 DNA reads as TGCGCCAGCAGTGAGTCTGGACAAGATCGATCACCCCTCCACTTT. Amino acid sequence: CASSESGQDRSPLHF.